The 14 T cell receptor beta chains in this list originate from one sample, sequenced in a study of blood T cell repertoires in COVID-19. Assay: immunoSEQ multiplex PCR; the TCRdb copy retains only in-frame clones and omits some. The sample includes under 200,000 clones, about 82% of them seen just once. The sequencing input was peripheral blood. The receptors derive from a man aged 55 to 70 with COVID-19, enrolled during active disease.

The genes are TRBV19 and TRBJ2-7; 8 positions agree with TRBD1. CDR3 length: 16 amino acids. From germline, CDR1 is LNHDA and CDR2 SQIVND (reference sequence). V lost 5 bases to trimming and J lost 2 bases; unmatched junction nucleotides: 11. As DNA, the CDR3 is TGTGCCAGTAGTGGCACGACAGGGGCAATCACCTACGAGCAGTACTTC. Translation: CASSGTTGAITYEQYF.

This clone was counted a single time. V gene TRBV11-1 combines with J gene TRBJ1-1; TRBD1 agrees at 8 bases. Germline CDR1 reads SGHAT; CDR2 reads FQDESV (reference sequence). The CDR3 is 14 amino acids. V was clipped by 3 bases and J by 3 bases; unmatched bases: 3. This CDR3 is CASSLQGAYTEAFF. The DNA for the CDR3 is TGTGCCAGCAGCTTGCAGGGGGCTTACACTGAAGCTTTCTTT.

This sequence joins TRBV9 and TRBJ2-7; 7 bases match TRBD1. Trimming at V came to 0 bases and at J to 5 bases, leaving 5 bases not matched to a gene. Germline loops: CDR1 SGDLS, CDR2 YYNGEE. The CDR3 covers 14 residues. CDR3 sequence: CASSVEDRPHEQYF. The CDR3 DNA is TGTGCCAGCAGCGTAGAGGACAGGCCCCACGAGCAGTACTTC.

The rearrangement uses TRBV6-1 and TRBJ2-1; the match to TRBD2 covers 9 bases. This CDR3 region has 16 residues. The ends lost 4 bases at V and 7 bases at J; junction bases unmatched: 11. From germline, CDR1 is MNHNS and CDR2 SASEGT. CDR3 sequence (DNA): TGTGCCAGCAGTGGACTAGCGGAGAGGGGGGGAAATGAGCAGTTCTTC. This codes for CASSGLAERGGNEQFF.

The V call is TRBV14, the J call TRBJ2-7; no clear D. Germline CDR1 SGHDN, CDR2 FVKESK. V lost 0 bases and J 4 bases, leaving 19 bases between the germline ends. This CDR3 is 17 amino acids long. CDR3: CASSQDPEPSRLYEQYF. The CDR3 region has the DNA TGTGCCAGCAGCCAAGATCCGGAGCCGAGCCGTTTGTACGAGCAGTACTTC. The full variable domain, completed using reference TRBV14 and TRBJ2-7, is EAGVTQFPSHSVIEKGQTVTLRCDPISGHDNLYWYRRVMGKEIKFLLHFVKESKQDESGMPNNRFLAERTGGTYSTLKVQPAELEDSGVYFCASSQDPEPSRLYEQYFGPGTRLTVT.

This clone appeared a single time. The chain has TRBV11-2 and TRBJ1-5; D is unclear. Germline CDR1 and CDR2: SGHAT and FQNNGV. The V end lost 5 bases, the J end lost 7 bases, and 9 bases lay between the germline ends. This CDR3 is 12 amino acids long. The CDR3 DNA is TGTGCCAGCAGCGAGGGTAGCCAGCCCCAGCATTTT. This translates into CASSEGSQPQHF.

The chain carries TRBV10-3 and TRBJ2-5; 14 bases fit TRBD2. CDR1 and CDR2 (germline): ENHRY, SYGVKD. The CDR3 contains 17 residues. V shed 10 bases and J 4 bases; nucleotides not matched to a gene: 14. CDR3 nucleotides: TGTGCCACCCGAGGGACTAGCGGGAGAGCTAAAGGAGAGACCCAGTACTTC. Its protein is CATRGTSGRAKGETQYF.

The chain recombines TRBV28 with TRBJ2-6; D is unresolved. The CDR3 extends over 15 amino acids. The germline V gene encodes CDR1 MDHEN and CDR2 SYDVKM. V was cut by 2 bases and J by 5 bases, with 10 bases left in between. The CDR3 spells CASSLPVRRANVLTF. Here the CDR3 DNA reads TGTGCCAGCAGTTTACCGGTCAGGCGGGCCAACGTCCTGACTTTC.

CDR3 sequence: CASSSLGQGYEQYF. The CDR3 nucleotides are TGTGCCAGCAGTAGCCTTGGACAGGGGTACGAGCAGTACTTC. The rearrangement uses TRBV6-5 and TRBJ2-7; TRBD1 aligns across 9 bases. CDR3 size: 14 residues. The V segment lost 5 bases and the J segment 4 bases; nucleotides outside the gene matches: 6. CDR1 is MNHEY and CDR2 is SVGAGI in the germline V gene.

The rearrangement links TRBV11-1 to TRBJ1-1; D remains ambiguous. CDR1 is SGHAT, CDR2 FQDESV, per germline (reference sequence). The CDR3 loop spans 14 amino acids. V dropped 3 bases and J dropped 0 bases, with 8 bases sitting between them. The CDR3 loop is CASSFHSMNTEAFF. CDR3 nucleotides: TGTGCCAGCAGCTTCCACAGTATGAACACTGAAGCTTTCTTT.

The genes are TRBV19 and TRBJ1-2; D uncertain. Trimming left V 5 bases short and J 4 bases short, with 14 bases between. Germline CDR1 LNHDA, CDR2 SQIVND (reference sequence). The CDR3 consists of 14 residues. CDR3 in amino acids: CASSQAGVSYGYTF. The CDR3 coding sequence is TGTGCCAGTAGTCAGGCGGGCGTTAGCTATGGCTACACCTTC.

This chain links TRBV3-1 (or the pseudogene TRBV3-2) with TRBJ2-1; 11 positions match TRBD2. This CDR3 is 16 amino acids long. Germline assignment: CDR1 LGHDT and CDR2 YNNKEL (reference sequence). Trimming took 4 bases from V and 6 from J; bases not matched to a gene: 8. The CDR3 loop reads CASSPLLAGVVNEQFF. CDR3 DNA sequence: TGTGCCAGCAGCCCCTTACTAGCGGGAGTAGTCAATGAGCAGTTCTTC.

V and J are TRBV6-5 and TRBJ1-2, with TRBD1 as a possible D gene (6 bases). The CDR3 extends over 15 amino acids. V was trimmed by 6 bases and J by 4 bases, leaving 18 bases between them. Germline CDR1 reads MNHEY; CDR2 reads SVGAGI. CDR3 coding DNA: TGTGCCAGCAGACCACCGCAGGGGTCTGGCTATGGCTACACCTTC. It codes for CASRPPQGSGYGYTF.

This clone was observed once. This chain joins TRBV28 and TRBJ1-2, with 8 bases identical to TRBD1. After removal of 6 bases from V and 4 bases from J, the junction contained 7 bases not matched to a gene. The CDR3 extends over 14 amino acids. Germline values: CDR1 MDHEN, CDR2 SYDVKM. CDR3 DNA sequence: TGTGCCAGCAGACCCTACAGGGGGAGCTATGGCTACACCTTC. It specifies CASRPYRGSYGYTF.